Listed below are T cell receptor beta chains from one sample, sequenced in a study of control samples from healthy donors and cancer patients. Assay used: immunoSEQ multiplex PCR; TCRdb lists only in-frame clones, some missing. The sample is made up of around 190,000 clones, and the top ten hold 2% to 2.5% of it. The material sequenced was blood. The receptors here all came from a woman aged 25 to 39 in good health. CDR3s include the opening cysteine and the closing phenylalanine or tryptophan. The order of the fields is CDR3 DNA, CDR3 protein, V gene, J gene, D gene. The D gene is left open where the match is weak.

DNA: TGCGCCAGCAGTCCCACAGGGGCGCGCTCAGATACGCAGTATTTT; CDR3: CASSPTGARSDTQYF; V: TRBV5-1; J: TRBJ2-3; D: TRBD1
DNA: TGTGCCAGCAGTCAGGCCAGGACCAGCAATCAGCCCCAGCATTTT; CDR3: CASSQARTSNQPQHF; V: TRBV27; J: TRBJ1-5; D: NA
DNA: TGTGCCAGCAGCTCAGACAGGGGAAGGGCCACGCAGTATTTT; CDR3: CASSSDRGRATQYF; V: TRBV2; J: TRBJ2-3; D: TRBD1
DNA: TGTGCCAGCAGGGCGGGGGACTATGGCTACACCTTC; CDR3: CASRAGDYGYTF; V: TRBV6-5; J: TRBJ1-2; D: NA
DNA: TGTGCCAGCTCTTCCGGGACAGGGAATGAAAAACTGTTTTTT; CDR3: CASSSGTGNEKLFF; V: TRBV18; J: TRBJ1-4; D: TRBD1
DNA: TGTGCCATCCCAGACAGCCCCGTCTCGCCAGCTAACTATGGCTACACCTTC; CDR3: CAIPDSPVSPANYGYTF; V: TRBV10-3; J: TRBJ1-2; D: NA
DNA: TGTGCTAGTGGTTTGGAGGAGACAGATACGCAGTATTTT; CDR3: CASGLEETDTQYF; V: TRBV12-5; J: TRBJ2-3; D: NA
DNA: TGTGCCACCAGTGGGACAGGGTTGGGGACAGATACGCAGTATTTT; CDR3: CATSGTGLGTDTQYF; V: TRBV24-1; J: TRBJ2-3; D: TRBD1
DNA: TGTGCCAGCAGCCAAGAAGGCCTAGCGGGGGCCCCCCATACGCAGTATTTT; CDR3: CASSQEGLAGAPHTQYF; V: TRBV3-1/TRBV3-2; J: TRBJ2-3; D: TRBD2
DNA: TGTGCCAGCAGTGGGGAGACAGCTAATCAGCCCCAGCATTTT; CDR3: CASSGETANQPQHF; V: TRBV2; J: TRBJ1-5; D: NA
DNA: TGTGCCAGCAGCGTGCGGAAACACGAGCAGTACTTC; CDR3: CASSVRKHEQYF; V: TRBV21-1; J: TRBJ2-7; D: NA
DNA: TGTGCCACCAGTGATAGACTAGCGGGTGATATAGATACGCAGTATTTT; CDR3: CATSDRLAGDIDTQYF; V: TRBV24-1; J: TRBJ2-3; D: TRBD2
DNA: TGTGCCAGCAGTACGTCCGGGACAGGGGCACACGAGCAGTACTTC; CDR3: CASSTSGTGAHEQYF; V: TRBV28; J: TRBJ2-7; D: TRBD1
DNA: TGTGCCAGCAGCTTGGGTTGGGACGGCTACTATGGCTACACCTTC; CDR3: CASSLGWDGYYGYTF; V: TRBV5-5; J: TRBJ1-2; D: NA
DNA: TGTGCCAGCAGCCGAGGACAGGGGAGCTCTGGGGCCAACGTCCTGACTTTC; CDR3: CASSRGQGSSGANVLTF; V: TRBV3-1/TRBV3-2; J: TRBJ2-6; D: TRBD1
DNA: TGCGCCAGCAGCTTGGCGGGACAGGGGAACTATGGCTACACCTTC; CDR3: CASSLAGQGNYGYTF; V: TRBV5-1; J: TRBJ1-2; D: TRBD1
DNA: TGTGCCAGCAGCAGCCATCCGACAGAACCCTATGGCTACACCTTC; CDR3: CASSSHPTEPYGYTF; V: TRBV21-1; J: TRBJ1-2; D: NA
DNA: TGTGCCAGCAGTTCAGATCTGGACGAAAAACTGTTTTTT; CDR3: CASSSDLDEKLFF; V: TRBV27; J: TRBJ1-4; D: NA
DNA: TGTGCCAGCAGCGACCGGACAGCCAGCTATGGCTACACCTTC; CDR3: CASSDRTASYGYTF; V: TRBV9; J: TRBJ1-2; D: NA
DNA: TGTGCCAGCAGTGAAGGGGCAGGGCTCGACCGGAGGGGCTACACCTTC; CDR3: CASSEGAGLDRRGYTF; V: TRBV2; J: TRBJ1-2; D: NA
DNA: TGTGCCAGCAAACCCGACAGGGGGCGCCGGAATGAGCAGTTCTTC; CDR3: CASKPDRGRRNEQFF; V: TRBV7-2; J: TRBJ2-1; D: TRBD1
DNA: TGTGCCAGCAGCCCCGGTACCGGGACAGGGGCTCTCGGTCAGCCCCAGCATTTT; CDR3: CASSPGTGTGALGQPQHF; V: TRBV7-8; J: TRBJ1-5; D: TRBD1
DNA: TGTGCCAGCAGCTTAGTCCGGGGGTCTGGGGCCAACGTCCTGACTTTC; CDR3: CASSLVRGSGANVLTF; V: TRBV7-2; J: TRBJ2-6; D: NA
DNA: TGTGCCAGCAGTTCACAGGGGAATCAGCCCCAGCATTTT; CDR3: CASSSQGNQPQHF; V: TRBV12-3/TRBV12-4; J: TRBJ1-5; D: TRBD1
DNA: TGTGCCAGCAGTTTGTTGCCTAGCGGGATGTACGAGCAGTACTTC; CDR3: CASSLLPSGMYEQYF; V: TRBV27; J: TRBJ2-7; D: TRBD2
DNA: TGTGCCATCAGTGAGTCGGCTGCGGGGGGCACAGATACGCAGTATTTT; CDR3: CAISESAAGGTDTQYF; V: TRBV10-3; J: TRBJ2-3; D: TRBD2
DNA: TGTGCCAGCAGTGAAGGGACAATGAACTATGGCTACACCTTC; CDR3: CASSEGTMNYGYTF; V: TRBV2; J: TRBJ1-2; D: NA
DNA: TGCGCCAGCAGCCAAGCCCTCTTGGCAGGGCCCTCACCCGGCTACACCTTC; CDR3: CASSQALLAGPSPGYTF; V: TRBV4-1; J: TRBJ1-2; D: NA
DNA: TGCGCCAGCAGCCAAGAAGGGGACAGGGGCAGAGGGGGCTACACCTTC; CDR3: CASSQEGDRGRGGYTF; V: TRBV4-3; J: TRBJ1-2; D: TRBD1
DNA: TGTGCCAGCAGTGCTAGGGGTTACGGGCCGTTCTTC; CDR3: CASSARGYGPFF; V: TRBV2; J: TRBJ2-1; D: NA
DNA: TGTGCCAGCAGCCCCCAGGCTAGCGGGACCTACAATGAGCAGTTCTTC; CDR3: CASSPQASGTYNEQFF; V: TRBV3-1/TRBV3-2; J: TRBJ2-1; D: TRBD2
DNA: TGTGCCAGCAGTTTATCTAGAGAGCAGTTCTTC; CDR3: CASSLSREQFF; V: TRBV28; J: TRBJ2-1; D: NA
DNA: TGTGCCAGCAGCCGTGGAGAAAATTCACCCCTCCACTTT; CDR3: CASSRGENSPLHF; V: TRBV3-1/TRBV3-2; J: TRBJ1-6; D: NA
DNA: TGTGCCAGCAGTCCATATGGCCGACAGGGTCATGAAAAACTGTTTTTT; CDR3: CASSPYGRQGHEKLFF; V: TRBV27; J: TRBJ1-4; D: TRBD1
DNA: TGTGCCAGCAGCTTGGAGGGGACCGGGGAGCTGTTTTTT; CDR3: CASSLEGTGELFF; V: TRBV5-4; J: TRBJ2-2; D: NA
DNA: TGTGCCAGCAGCTCCGAACTCAGAACACTCTATGGCTACACCTTC; CDR3: CASSSELRTLYGYTF; V: TRBV11-2; J: TRBJ1-2; D: NA
DNA: TGCGCCAGCAGTGGGCGTCAGCGGGGACTCACCTACAATGAGCAGTTCTTC; CDR3: CASSGRQRGLTYNEQFF; V: TRBV10-2; J: TRBJ2-1; D: TRBD2
DNA: TGCGCCAGCAGCCAGGGGACAGCCGGAAGAAAGATAGGAGGTGGCTACACCTTC; CDR3: CASSQGTAGRKIGGGYTF; V: TRBV4-3; J: TRBJ1-2; D: TRBD1
DNA: TGTGCCAGCAGCGCCACGACCCGCTCTGGAAACACCATATATTTT; CDR3: CASSATTRSGNTIYF; V: TRBV5-4; J: TRBJ1-3; D: NA
DNA: TGTGCCAGCAGCCCGCTCGATACGCAGTATTTT; CDR3: CASSPLDTQYF; V: TRBV7-8; J: TRBJ2-3; D: NA
DNA: TGTGCCAGCAGTCTCGTGCGGCTAGGAGGCACTGAAGCTTTCTTT; CDR3: CASSLVRLGGTEAFF; V: TRBV6-5; J: TRBJ1-1; D: NA
DNA: TGTGCCAGCTCACCGTCGGCCGCAAGTAGCAATCAGCCCCAGCATTTT; CDR3: CASSPSAASSNQPQHF; V: TRBV18; J: TRBJ1-5; D: NA
DNA: TGTGCCAGCAGCAATAACAGGGGGCAGCGCAATCAGCCCCAGCATTTT; CDR3: CASSNNRGQRNQPQHF; V: TRBV5-5; J: TRBJ1-5; D: TRBD1